This TCR beta chain was documented in a study of early stage breast cancer tumors. Profiled with immunoSEQ multiplex PCR; TCRdb holds only in-frame clones, not every one. The sample shows some 11,000 clones, around 73% of them seen only once. The CDR3 totals 15 residues. Germline V lookup: CDR1 SGHNT, CDR2 YYREEE (reference sequence). V was shortened by 4 bases and J by 2 bases, with 16 bases between the two germline ends. This TCR came from a person aged 40 to 49 with breast cancer. V usage is TRBV5-4 and J usage is TRBJ2-7; no clear D. Sequencing was performed on breast tumor tissue. The CDR3 coding sequence is TGTGCCAGCAGCATCAGGCCAGGATACACCTACGAGCAGTACTTC. This encodes CASSIRPGYTYEQYF.